This T cell receptor (beta chain) derives from a study of CD4+ T cells in melanoma. Overall study findings and caveats: CD8+ T cell, macrophage and B cell function reportedly correlated with neoantigen-specific CD4+ T cells. In melanoma, neoantigen-specific CD4+ T cells reportedly differed in differentiation state.

Sequenced by immunoSEQ multiplex PCR; TCRdb stores in-frame clones only, minus some. The sample contains 20,000 to 25,000 clones, around 80% of which appear only once. For this clone: Its antigen is unidentified.

This clonotype was sampled from a human donor with melanoma. Sequencing input: cells from a culture (not recorded whether cultured in vitro).

The CDR3 is CASSYGGSRDTQYF. Written as DNA, the CDR3 is TGTGCCAGCAGTTATGGGGGGAGTAGGGATACGCAGTATTTT. The rearrangement links TRBV6-5 to TRBJ2-3, with D possibly TRBD2 on 6 matching bases. Trimming pared 3 bases from V and 6 bases from J, leaving 13 bases between. Germline CDR1 reads MNHEY; CDR2 reads SVGAGI. This CDR3 region has 14 residues.